These T cell receptor beta chains were read from a single sample in a study of post-analysis software for immune sequencing data. TCRdb reprocessed the PCR reads via MiXCR and lists one record per CDR3 protein. The sample lists roughly 800,000 distinct CDR3 sequences, roughly 50% occurring once. Sequencing input: blood. All receptors derive from a girl between 10 and 17 years old with multiple sclerosis. Each CDR3 is given with its conserved first and last residue. D genes are given only for firm matches. Where a row states a size, it is once, few, many or the class of an expanded clone; other rows omit it.

>TRBJ2-5|NA|NA|TRBV29-1
CSVEGSQEAQYF
TGCAGCGTTGAGGGCAGCCAAGAGGCCCAGTACTTC
>TRBJ2-5|once|TRBD1|TRBV18
CASSPQGQGKTQYF
TGTGCCAGCTCACCACAAGGACAGGGAAAGACCCAGTACTTC
>TRBJ2-3|NA|TRBD1|TRBV28
CASSPPLGTVNTDTQYF
TGTGCCAGCAGTCCTCCGTTAGGGACAGTCAACACAGATACGCAGTATTTT
>TRBJ2-6|few|TRBD1|TRBV5-1
CASSLLPGQGTSGANVLTF
TGCGCCAGCAGCTTATTACCGGGACAGGGTACTTCTGGGGCCAACGTCCTGACTTTC
>TRBJ1-2|few|TRBD1|TRBV12-3/TRBV12-4
CASSPGQGSSYGYTF
TGTGCCAGCAGTCCCGGACAGGGTAGTAGCTATGGCTACACCTTC
>TRBJ2-7|NA|NA|TRBV20-1
CSAEAFGQSGSIYEQYF
TGCAGTGCTGAAGCATTCGGACAGTCAGGGTCTATCTACGAGCAGTACTTC
>TRBJ2-6|NA|NA|TRBV29-1
CSVEEVRISGANVLTF
TGCAGCGTTGAGGAGGTCAGGATCTCTGGGGCCAACGTCCTGACTTTC
>TRBJ2-7|few|NA|TRBV27
CASSLYRGTHEQYF
TGTGCCAGCAGTTTATATCGCGGAACTCACGAGCAGTACTTC
>TRBJ2-3|NA|TRBD2|TRBV27
CASSPLAGRTDTQYF
TGTGCCAGCAGTCCCCTAGCGGGGCGCACAGATACGCAGTATTTT
>TRBJ2-3|few|TRBD2|TRBV6-4
CASSRLAGAGDTQYF
TGTGCCAGCAGCAGACTAGCGGGGGCAGGAGATACGCAGTATTTT
>TRBJ2-7|NA|NA|TRBV5-1
CASSLVGGRGAYEQYF
TGCGCCAGCAGCTTGGTAGGAGGGCGAGGGGCCTACGAGCAGTACTTC
>TRBJ2-2|NA|NA|TRBV5-1
CASSLEGVQNTGELFF
TGCGCCAGCAGCTTGGAGGGAGTGCAGAACACCGGGGAGCTGTTTTTT
>TRBJ1-2|NA|TRBD1|TRBV29-1
CSVADGQGRYGYTF
TGCAGCGTCGCCGACGGACAGGGTCGGTATGGCTACACCTTC
>TRBJ2-1|few|NA|TRBV29-1
CSERRGTNEQFF
TGCAGCGAACGCCGGGGGACCAATGAGCAGTTCTTC
>TRBJ2-7|NA|TRBD1|TRBV18
CASSPETGGYEQYF
TGTGCCAGCTCACCAGAGACAGGGGGCTACGAGCAGTACTTC
>TRBJ2-7|few|NA|TRBV5-1
CASIFPAPGDYEQYF
TGCGCCAGCATCTTCCCAGCGCCAGGTGACTACGAGCAGTACTTC
>TRBJ2-5|NA|NA|TRBV12-3/TRBV12-4
CASRPDSGARRETQYF
TGTGCCAGCCGGCCCGATTCGGGGGCGCGGAGAGAGACCCAGTACTTC
>TRBJ2-2|NA|TRBD2|TRBV6-5
CASRRTSGTGELFF
TGTGCCAGCAGGAGGACTAGCGGCACCGGGGAGCTGTTTTTT
>TRBJ1-1|NA|NA|TRBV5-1
CASSLFWTERMNTEAFF
TGCGCCAGCAGCTTGTTTTGGACAGAGAGGATGAACACTGAAGCTTTCTTT
>TRBJ1-1|NA|NA|TRBV5-1
CASSFNRAFEAFF
TGCGCCAGCAGCTTTAACAGGGCGTTCGAAGCTTTCTTT
>TRBJ2-7|NA|TRBD2|TRBV7-3
CASSLRGGRPHEQYF
TGTGCCAGCAGCTTACGCGGCGGGAGACCCCACGAGCAGTACTTC
>TRBJ2-7|NA|NA|TRBV12-3/TRBV12-4
CASIPDWARSYEQYF
TGTGCCAGCATCCCCGACTGGGCTCGCTCCTACGAGCAGTACTTC
>TRBJ1-4|NA|NA|TRBV10-3
CAISESAGANEKLFF
TGTGCCATCAGTGAGTCGGCCGGGGCCAATGAAAAACTGTTTTTT
>TRBJ1-5|NA|TRBD1|TRBV20-1
CSADLGSDRAGQPQHF
TGCAGTGCCGACTTAGGATCGGACAGGGCTGGACAGCCCCAGCATTTT
>TRBJ2-3|few|NA|TRBV7-3
CASSLKFQRNIDTQYF
TGTGCCAGCAGCTTAAAATTCCAAAGAAATATAGATACGCAGTATTTT
>TRBJ2-4|NA|NA|TRBV28
CASSYAQPGAKNIQYF
TGTGCCAGCAGTTATGCTCAGCCTGGTGCCAAAAACATTCAGTACTTC
>TRBJ1-1|once|NA|TRBV7-3
CARRQMNTEAFF
TGTGCCCGGCGGCAGATGAACACTGAAGCTTTCTTT
>TRBJ2-6|NA|NA|TRBV29-1
CSVEGTLMPGTNVLTF
TGCAGCGTTGAAGGGACTCTCATGCCTGGGACCAACGTCCTGACTTTC
>TRBJ2-3|NA|NA|TRBV5-1
CASSLRGSRADTQYF
TGCGCCAGCAGCTTGAGAGGGAGCAGGGCAGATACGCAGTATTTT
>TRBJ2-7|few|NA|TRBV29-1
CSGTGAKYEQYF
TGCAGCGGGACCGGGGCCAAATACGAGCAGTACTTC
>TRBJ2-1|few|NA|TRBV27
CASSLIRGGEQFF
TGTGCCAGCAGTTTAATACGTGGCGGTGAGCAGTTCTTC
>TRBJ2-5|NA|NA|TRBV7-2
CASSLSGLGSRETQYF
TGTGCCAGCAGCTTAAGTGGCCTGGGGTCCCGCGAGACCCAGTACTTC
>TRBJ2-3|NA|NA|TRBV5-6
CASSLGTMGTDTQYF
TGTGCCAGCAGCTTGGGGACTATGGGCACAGATACGCAGTATTTT
>TRBJ2-2|once|TRBD1|TRBV6-6
CASTRQLRQGNTGELFF
TGTGCCAGCACCAGGCAGTTACGACAGGGAAACACCGGGGAGCTGTTTTTT
>TRBJ2-7|NA|TRBD2|TRBV28
CAGSPTSGHYEQYF
TGTGCCGGCTCTCCTACTAGCGGGCATTACGAGCAGTACTTC
>TRBJ2-7|NA|NA|TRBV20-1
CSARDRGGVSYEQYF
TGCAGTGCTAGAGATCGAGGCGGGGTCTCCTACGAGCAGTACTTC
>TRBJ1-2|few|TRBD1|TRBV12-3/TRBV12-4
CASSSRDRLLSYGYTF
TGTGCCAGCAGTTCCCGGGACAGACTACTATCTTATGGCTACACCTTC
>TRBJ2-2|few|NA|TRBV9
CASSVTTANTGELFF
TGTGCCAGCAGCGTCACCACCGCTAACACCGGGGAGCTGTTTTTT
>TRBJ2-5|NA|TRBD1|TRBV13
CASSLLRTGVESRETQYF
TGTGCCAGCAGCCTTCTGCGGACAGGGGTCGAGTCCCGGGAGACCCAGTACTTC
>TRBJ2-7|NA|NA|TRBV20-1
CSASTGARYEQYF
TGCAGTGCTAGTACGGGGGCGCGTTACGAGCAGTACTTC
>TRBJ2-1|NA|TRBD2|TRBV5-6
CASSWRGLAGAGEQFF
TGTGCCAGCAGCTGGCGGGGACTAGCGGGAGCAGGGGAGCAGTTCTTC
>TRBJ2-3|NA|NA|TRBV5-4
CASSYGGGPDTQYF
TGTGCCAGCAGTTATGGGGGGGGCCCAGATACGCAGTATTTT
>TRBJ2-7|NA|NA|TRBV20-1
CSARDHHEQYF
TGCAGTGCTAGAGATCACCACGAGCAGTACTTC
>TRBJ2-7|NA|NA|TRBV20-1
CSARASSYEQYF
TGCAGTGCTAGAGCGAGCTCCTACGAGCAGTACTTC
>TRBJ2-1|NA|NA|TRBV5-1
CASSTGPNNEQFF
TGCGCCAGCAGCACCGGACCAAACAATGAGCAGTTCTTC
>TRBJ1-1|NA|NA|TRBV10-3
CAIGAKGLKNTEAFF
TGTGCCATCGGTGCGAAGGGGCTGAAGAACACTGAAGCTTTCTTT
>TRBJ2-5|NA|NA|TRBV4-1
CASSQDRSWRETQYF
TGCGCCAGCAGCCAAGATCGTTCCTGGAGGGAGACCCAGTACTTC
>TRBJ2-7|NA|NA|TRBV9
CASSVGAQITYEQYF
TGTGCCAGCAGCGTAGGAGCCCAGATTACCTACGAGCAGTACTTC
>TRBJ1-2|NA|NA|TRBV4-1
CASSQGPDMGPYGYTF
TGCGCCAGCAGCCAAGGACCCGACATGGGGCCCTATGGCTACACCTTC
>TRBJ1-4|NA|NA|TRBV10-3
CAISETGGLGEKLFF
TGTGCCATCAGTGAGACCGGGGGGCTCGGTGAAAAACTGTTTTTT